Below, 14 T cell receptor beta chains from the same sample are listed, as sequenced in a study of regulatory dendritic cells for organ transplantation. The method was immunoSEQ multiplex PCR; TCRdb's version includes in-frame clones alone and lacks a portion of them. The sample yields almost 35,000 clones, roughly 91% seen once. The sequencing input was naive CD4+ T cells from blood. This sample's subset: CD45RA+ naive T cells. Source of these receptors: a human donor in good health.

V and J are TRBV11-2 and TRBJ1-1; D ambiguous. CDR1 is SGHAT, CDR2 FQNNGV, per germline. Trimming shortened V by 5 bases and J by 5 bases, and 9 bases separated the two germline ends. This CDR3 region has 12 residues. CDR3 loop: CASSPRITEAFF. The CDR3 region has the DNA TGTGCCAGCAGCCCACGCATAACTGAAGCTTTCTTT. Looking up the rest from reference TRBV11-2 and TRBJ1-1 gives the full variable domain: EAGVAQSPRYKIIEKRQSVAFWCNPISGHATLYWYQQILGQGPKLLIQFQNNGVVDDSQLPKDRFSAERLKGVDSTLKIQPAKLEDSAVYLCASSPRITEAFFGQGTRLTVV.

The CDR3: CASSPSTSGRVRSTDTQYF. CDR3 coding DNA: TGTGCCAGCAGCCCTTCGACTAGCGGGAGGGTAAGGAGCACAGATACGCAGTATTTT. The chain links TRBV11-2 to TRBJ2-3; 14 nucleotides line up with TRBD2. The length of the CDR3 is 19 residues. CDR1 and CDR2 from the germline V gene are SGHAT and FQNNGV. The ends lost 5 bases at V and 0 bases at J; junction bases unmatched: 10.

V is TRBV11-3 and J is TRBJ2-1; TRBD2 matches at 13 bases. This CDR3 has 18 amino acids. Germline V gene sequence: CDR1 SGHNT, CDR2 YENEEA. The V segment lost 0 bases and the J segment 5 bases; nucleotides outside the gene matches: 7. CDR3 in amino acids: CASSLDSTSGGVDNEQFF. The CDR3 DNA reads TGTGCCAGCAGCTTAGATTCAACTAGCGGGGGGGTTGACAATGAGCAGTTCTTC.

The chain couples TRBV30 to TRBJ1-3; possibly TRBD1 for D (6 bases). This CDR3 comprises 16 residues. With 3 bases removed from V and 0 bases from J, the gap between germline ends came to 15 bases. The germline gives CDR1 GTSNPN, CDR2 SVGIG (reference sequence). The CDR3 nucleotides read TGTGCCTGGAGCTCCGGGGGCCCAGGCTCTGGAAACACCATATATTTT. It translates to CAWSSGGPGSGNTIYF.

The chain carries TRBV7-2 and TRBJ2-7; D is undetermined. Per germline, CDR1 SGHTA and CDR2 FQGNSA. The CDR3 has 16 amino acids. V was pared by 2 bases and J by 0 bases, with 14 bases between. CDR3 DNA: TGTGCCAGCAGCTTAAATGCAGCTCTTCCCTCCTACGAGCAGTACTTC. Its protein is CASSLNAALPSYEQYF.

This clone was seen once. The gene calls are TRBV19 and TRBJ2-7, with a tentative D call TRBD1 (5 bases). The J call may be in error: the DNA end matches TRBJ2-5 better. This CDR3 is built from 16 residues. Germline-derived CDR1 and CDR2 are LNHDA and SQIVND (reference sequence). The CDR3 DNA reads TGTGCCAGTAGTTTTGGATCTCTGGGGCTCCGGGAGACCCAGTACTTC. Protein sequence: CASSFGSLGLRETQYF.

The rearrangement joins TRBV30 to TRBJ2-7; D unresolved. The CDR3 is 14 residues long. CDR1 and CDR2 from the germline V gene are GTSNPN and SVGIG (reference sequence). Trimming shortened V by 0 bases and J by 7 bases, and 16 bases separated the two germline ends. CDR3 DNA: TGTGCCTGGAGTGTGTCACTACAGCTTGGGGAGCAGTACTTC. Its translation: CAWSVSLQLGEQYF.

The V gene is TRBV18, the J gene TRBJ1-2, with D tentatively TRBD1 (5 bases). V was pared by 2 bases and J by 6 bases, with 13 bases between. This CDR3 contains 14 residues. The V gene's germline CDR1 is KGHSH and CDR2 LQKENI. The CDR3 DNA reads TGTGCCAGCTCACCAGTACCGCCGGGGGATGGCTACACCTTC. Residues: CASSPVPPGDGYTF.

The V gene is TRBV9, the J gene TRBJ2-7, with TRBD2 matching over 9 bases. Per the germline V gene, CDR1 is SGDLS and CDR2 is YYNGEE. Trimming at V came to 3 bases and at J to 4 bases, leaving 11 bases not matched to a gene. This CDR3 is built from 16 residues. The CDR3 region has the DNA TGTGCCAGCAGCGGGGGGCTGACTAGCGGAATTTACGAGCAGTACTTC. Its protein product is CASSGGLTSGIYEQYF. Complete variable domain (other parts from reference TRBV9 and TRBJ2-7): DSGVTQTPKHLITATGQRVTLRCSPRSGDLSVYWYQQSLDQGLQFLIQYYNGEERAKGNILERFSAQQFPDLHSELNLSSLELGDSALYFCASSGGLTSGIYEQYFGPGTRLTVT.

The chain joins TRBV6-5 to TRBJ2-3; D is undetermined. The CDR3 runs to 13 residues. V was clipped by 2 bases and J by 7 bases, with 10 bases between them. Looked up from germline, CDR1 is MNHEY and CDR2 is SVGAGI. CDR3 loop: CASSYLKWNTQYF. The CDR3 nucleotides read TGTGCCAGCAGTTACCTTAAATGGAATACGCAGTATTTT.

This clone was detected once. This chain uses TRBV19 with TRBJ1-1; D possibly corresponds to TRBD1 (5 bases). This CDR3 comprises 14 residues. The ends were cut back, 7 bases at V and 0 bases at J, with 12 bases in the middle. Germline CDR1 is LNHDA and CDR2 is SQIVND (reference sequence). The CDR3 DNA reads as TGTGCCAGTAAGTCAGGGCCCATGAACACTGAAGCTTTCTTT. Amino acid sequence: CASKSGPMNTEAFF. Full variable domain (missing parts from reference TRBV19 and TRBJ1-1): DGGITQSPKYLFRKEGQNVTLSCEQNLNHDAMYWYRQDPGQGLRLIYYSQIVNDFQKGDIAEGYSVSREKKESFPLTVTSAQKNPTAFYLCASKSGPMNTEAFFGQGTRLTVV.

The rearrangement uses TRBV5-1 and TRBJ1-3; D not certain. Germline V gives CDR1 SGHRS, CDR2 YFSETQ. The CDR3 is 15 residues long. With 0 bases removed from V and 7 bases from J, the gap between germline ends came to 14 bases. This CDR3 reads CASSLGRPQRNTIYF. The CDR3 region has the DNA TGCGCCAGCAGCTTGGGAAGGCCCCAGCGGAACACCATATATTTT.

This clone occurred a few times. The chain links TRBV6-6 to TRBJ1-1; D might be TRBD1 (6 bases). Trimming took 7 bases from V and 0 from J, leaving 18 bases between them. CDR3 length equals 16 residues. Germline lookup yields CDR1 MNHNY and CDR2 SVGAGI (reference sequence). CDR3 residues: CASTGGQNLLNTEAFF. CDR3 DNA: TGTGCCAGCACCGGGGGACAAAATCTTTTGAACACTGAAGCTTTCTTT.

This chain links TRBV29-1 with TRBJ1-3, with D possibly matching TRBD1 (6 bases). The germline V gene encodes CDR1 SQVTM and CDR2 ANQGSEA. Trimming took 7 bases from V and 0 from J, leaving 16 bases between them. The CDR3 spans 15 residues. Here the CDR3 DNA reads TGCAGCGGCTCGGACAGCGGGAGCTCTGGAAACACCATATATTTT. Translating it yields CSGSDSGSSGNTIYF. The full variable domain, with the rest looked up from reference TRBV29-1 and TRBJ1-3, is SAVISQKPSRDICQRGTSLTIQCQVDSQVTMMFWYRQQPGQSLTLIATANQGSEATYESGFVIDKFPISRPNLTFSTLTVSNMSPEDSSIYLCSGSDSGSSGNTIYFGEGSWLTVV.